Listed below are T cell receptor beta chains from one sample, sequenced in a study of T cell repertoires in cytomegalovirus infection. Their antigens are not known. TCRdb fed the reads into MiXCR, producing one record per CDR3 protein. The sample holds 800,000 to 950,000 distinct CDR3 sequences; approximately 30% are singletons and the top ten take around 12%. The sample here was cultured CD8+ T cells from PBMCs, taken from culture after CMV antigen stimulation. These receptors all stem from a human donor in good health (CMV status not recorded). Some clones in this sample may be carry-over from other donors' samples. The CDR3 runs from the conserved cysteine through the conserved F or W. A D gene is named only where the DNA matches it firmly. The size of a clone is reported for some rows only, either as once, few or many, or as a class for expanded clones.

>-|TRBV5-1|16|TRBJ1-4|TRBD1
TGCGCCAGCAGCCCAGGGACAGGAGCAACTAATGAAAAACTGTTTTTT
CASSPGTGATNEKLFF
>-|TRBV27|17|TRBJ2-3|TRBD2
TGTGCCAGCAGTATTACCTGGTGGGCTAGCGGGGAAGATACGCAGTATTTT
CASSITWWASGEDTQYF
>-|TRBV12-3/TRBV12-4|14|TRBJ2-7|-
TGTGCCAGCAGTTCCAGGGACACCTCCTACGAGCAGTACTTC
CASSSRDTSYEQYF
>-|TRBV3-1|15|TRBJ1-5|-
TGTGCCAGCAGCCAAGATTCAGATAGCAATCAGCCCCAGCATTTT
CASSQDSDSNQPQHF
>-|TRBV7-8|13|TRBJ1-2|-
TGTGCCAGCAGCTATGGAGGGGCAGGTGGCTACACCTTC
CASSYGGAGGYTF
>-|TRBV28|16|TRBJ2-7|TRBD1
TGTGCCAGCAGCTACTACCGACAGGGTGGCTGGGGCGAGCAGTACTTC
CASSYYRQGGWGEQYF
>few|TRBV10-3|16|TRBJ2-5|TRBD1
TGTGCCATCAGTGAGGCGGGACAGGGTATGGACGAGACCCAGTACTTC
CAISEAGQGMDETQYF
>few|TRBV27|13|TRBJ1-2|-
TGTGCCAGCAGCCGCGGGGCGGCCTATGGCTACACCTTC
CASSRGAAYGYTF
>few|TRBV29-1|11|TRBJ1-2|TRBD1
TGCAGCTCTGAGGCAGGGGGTGGCTACACCTTC
CSSEAGGGYTF
>-|TRBV6-5|14|TRBJ2-5|-
TGTGCCAGCAGTTACCTTGGCAGGGTAGAGACCCAGTACTTC
CASSYLGRVETQYF
>-|TRBV19|15|TRBJ1-1|TRBD1
TGTGCCAGCATACAGGGGGCTCGGCTGAACACTGAAGCTTTCTTT
CASIQGARLNTEAFF
>-|TRBV27|15|TRBJ2-3|TRBD2
TGTGCCAGCAGAGAAATGGCGGGGGTCACAGATACGCAGTATTTT
CASREMAGVTDTQYF
>-|TRBV10-2|15|TRBJ2-1|-
TGCGCCAGCAGTGAGCGGGGGGCTTACTACAATGAGCAGTTCTTC
CASSERGAYYNEQFF
>few|TRBV7-9|16|TRBJ1-2|TRBD1
TGTGCCAGCAGCCCCCCGACAGGGGGCGAGGGCTATGGCTACACCTTC
CASSPPTGGEGYGYTF
>-|TRBV15|15|TRBJ2-3|TRBD1
TGTGCCACCAGCACTTCCTCGACAGGGTCAGATACGCAGTATTTT
CATSTSSTGSDTQYF
>-|TRBV19|15|TRBJ2-1|-
TGTGCCAGTAGTATAGGTCGGGGGCCGGTGAATGAGCAGTTCTTC
CASSIGRGPVNEQFF
>few|TRBV12-3/TRBV12-4|12|TRBJ1-5|-
TGTGCCAGCTCCATGGGTATTCAGCCCCAGCATTTT
CASSMGIQPQHF
>-|TRBV6-5|15|TRBJ2-7|-
TGTGCCAGCAGAGAGGGACAACTGAGCTCCTACGAGCAGTACTTC
CASREGQLSSYEQYF